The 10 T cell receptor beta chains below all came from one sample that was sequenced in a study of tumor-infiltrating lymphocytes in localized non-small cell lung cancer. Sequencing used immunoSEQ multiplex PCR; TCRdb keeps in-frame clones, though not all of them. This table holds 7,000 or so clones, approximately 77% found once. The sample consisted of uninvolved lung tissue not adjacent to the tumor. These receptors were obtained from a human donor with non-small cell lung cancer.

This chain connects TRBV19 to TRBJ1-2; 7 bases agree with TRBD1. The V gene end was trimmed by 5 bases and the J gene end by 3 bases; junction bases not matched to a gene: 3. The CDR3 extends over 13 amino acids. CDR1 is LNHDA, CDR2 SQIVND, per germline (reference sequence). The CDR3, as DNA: TGTGCCAGTAGTCACGACAGGGACTATGGCTACACCTTC. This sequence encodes CASSHDRDYGYTF.

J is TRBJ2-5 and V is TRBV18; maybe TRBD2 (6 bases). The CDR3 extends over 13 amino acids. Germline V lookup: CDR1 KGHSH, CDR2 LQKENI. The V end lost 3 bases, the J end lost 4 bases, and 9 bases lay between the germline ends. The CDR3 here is CASSPTSLETQYF. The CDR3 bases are TGTGCCAGCTCACCGACTAGTTTAGAGACCCAGTACTTC.

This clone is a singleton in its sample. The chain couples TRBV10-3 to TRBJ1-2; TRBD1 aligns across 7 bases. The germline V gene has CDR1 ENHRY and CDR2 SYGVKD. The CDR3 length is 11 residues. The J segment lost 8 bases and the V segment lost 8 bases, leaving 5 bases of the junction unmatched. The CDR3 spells CAILRGQGYTF. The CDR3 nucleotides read TGTGCCATCTTGAGGGGGCAGGGCTACACCTTC.

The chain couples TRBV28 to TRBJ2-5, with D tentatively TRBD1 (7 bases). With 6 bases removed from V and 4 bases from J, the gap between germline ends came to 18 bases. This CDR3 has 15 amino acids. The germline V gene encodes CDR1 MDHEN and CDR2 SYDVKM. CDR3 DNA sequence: TGTGCCAGCAGCCGAGGGGGCGGGAACCCAGAGACCCAGTACTTC. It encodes CASSRGGGNPETQYF.

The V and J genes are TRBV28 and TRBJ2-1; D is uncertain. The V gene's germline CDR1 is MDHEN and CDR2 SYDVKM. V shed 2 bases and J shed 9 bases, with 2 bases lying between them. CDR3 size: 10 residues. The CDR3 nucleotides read TGTGCCAGCAGTTTAGGTGAGCAGTTCTTC. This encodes CASSLGEQFF. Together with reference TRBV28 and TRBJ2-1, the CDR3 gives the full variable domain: DVKVTQSSRYLVKRTGEKVFLECVQDMDHENMFWYRQDPGLGLRLIYFSYDVKMKEKGDIPEGYSVSREKKERFSLILESASTNQTSMYLCASSLGEQFFGPGTRLTVL.

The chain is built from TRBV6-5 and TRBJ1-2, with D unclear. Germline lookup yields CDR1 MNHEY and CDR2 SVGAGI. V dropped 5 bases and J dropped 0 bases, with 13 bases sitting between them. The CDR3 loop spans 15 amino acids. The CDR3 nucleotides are TGTGCCAGCAGTACCCCAAGGAGAGCTAACTATGGCTACACCTTC. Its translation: CASSTPRRANYGYTF.

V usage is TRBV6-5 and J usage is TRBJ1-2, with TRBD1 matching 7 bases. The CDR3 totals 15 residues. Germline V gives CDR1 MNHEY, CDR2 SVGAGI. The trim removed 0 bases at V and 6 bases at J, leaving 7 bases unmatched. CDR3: CASSYSEGALDGYTF. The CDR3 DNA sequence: TGTGCCAGCAGTTACTCCGAGGGGGCTCTGGATGGCTACACCTTC.

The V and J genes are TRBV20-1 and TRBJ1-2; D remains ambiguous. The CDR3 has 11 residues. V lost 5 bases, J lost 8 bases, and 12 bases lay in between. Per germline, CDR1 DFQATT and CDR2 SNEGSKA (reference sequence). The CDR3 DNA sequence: TGCAGTGCTTTTCGACTAGAGGGCTACACCTTC. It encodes CSAFRLEGYTF.

This CDR3 reads CATSTGGGSPYGYTF. The CDR3 nucleotides read TGTGCCACCAGCACGGGGGGAGGCAGCCCCTATGGCTACACCTTC. The chain employs TRBV15 and TRBJ1-2; maybe TRBD1 (5 bases). CDR1 is LNHNV, CDR2 YYDKDF, per germline (reference sequence). The CDR3 runs 15 residues. Between the trimmed V and J ends, which lost 4 bases and 4 bases, there was a span of 16 bases.

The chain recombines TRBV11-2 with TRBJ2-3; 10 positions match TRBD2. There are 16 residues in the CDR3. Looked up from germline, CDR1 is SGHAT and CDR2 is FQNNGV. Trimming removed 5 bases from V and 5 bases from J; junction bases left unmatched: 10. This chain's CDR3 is CASSGDLAGVLDTQYF. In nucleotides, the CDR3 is TGTGCCAGCAGCGGGGATCTAGCGGGAGTTTTAGATACGCAGTATTTT.